Below, 30 T cell receptor beta chains from the same sample are listed, as sequenced in a study of shared clonotypes between healthy human individuals. CD45RO-negative CD8 cells positively selected for CCR7 made up the naive population, which excluded terminally differentiated effector memory CD45RA+ cells. Repertoires were generated with immunoSEQ multiplex PCR, while TCRdb's copy carries only in-frame clones and drops some. The profile shows approximately 2,200,000 clones, about 92% of them singletons. The sample comprised naive CD8+ T cells from PBMCs. All receptors come from a man aged 18-30 years in good health. Some clones in this sample may be carry-over from other donors' samples.

Comments on this clone: Other DNA sequences of this sample code for an identical CDR3. V usage is TRBV6-6 and J usage is TRBJ2-7; 8 positions match TRBD2. The CDR3 consists of 15 residues. Germline V gene data show CDR1 as MNHNY and CDR2 as SVGAGI (reference sequence). The V and J ends lost 0 bases and 3 bases, in that order; junction bases with no gene match: 4. CDR3 bases: TGTGCCAGCAGTTACTCGGCAAGCGGGAGCTACGAGCAGTACTTC. Protein sequence: CASSYSASGSYEQYF.

The J gene is TRBJ2-1, the V gene TRBV6-1; D ambiguous. The germline CDR1 and CDR2 sequences are MNHNS and SASEGT. This CDR3 has 8 residues. The CDR3 DNA is TGTGCTACTCCTGGTCCGTTCTTC. Translating it yields CATPGPFF.

The chain has TRBV5-1 and TRBJ1-3, with 7 bases matching TRBD1. CDR1 and CDR2 from the germline V gene are SGHRS and YFSETQ. J was trimmed by 3 bases and V by 4 bases; bases with no gene match: 4. The CDR3 is made up of 14 amino acids. The DNA of the CDR3 is TGCGCCAGCAGCCCGGACAGGCGTGGAAACACCATATATTTT. Its protein product is CASSPDRRGNTIYF. Full variable domain (remainder filled in from reference TRBV5-1 and TRBJ1-3): KAGVTQTPRYLIKTRGQQVTLSCSPISGHRSVSWYQQTPGQGLQFLFEYFSETQRNKGNFPGRFSGRQFSNSRSEMNVSTLELGDSALYLCASSPDRRGNTIYFGEGSWLTVV.

The chain combines TRBV27 with TRBJ1-1; TRBD1 might be the D (6 bases). Trimming removed 6 bases from V and 1 base from J, with 18 bases in between. The CDR3 is 16 residues long. Germline CDR1 MNHEY, CDR2 SMNVEV (reference sequence). The CDR3 spells CASSLGGGASNTEAFF. The DNA for the CDR3 is TGTGCCAGCAGCTTAGGGGGGGGCGCTTCGAACACTGAAGCTTTCTTT.

The chain joins TRBV4-1 to TRBJ2-3; D perhaps matches TRBD1 (5 bases). This CDR3 region has 19 residues. Trimming left V 2 bases short and J 5 bases short, with 26 bases between. Germline lookup yields CDR1 MGHRA and CDR2 YSYEKL. This chain's CDR3 is CASSQSVSRTYLDEDTQYF. As DNA, the CDR3 is TGCGCCAGCAGCCAAAGCGTTTCTAGGACATACCTTGATGAAGATACGCAGTATTTT.

The chain has TRBV19 and TRBJ2-1; 11 nucleotides align to TRBD2. The CDR3 has 18 amino acids. The germline V gene has CDR1 LNHDA and CDR2 SQIVND (reference sequence). The J segment lost 4 bases and the V segment lost 2 bases, leaving 10 bases of the junction unmatched. The CDR3 loop reads CASSITHQLAGAYNEQFF. CDR3 nucleotide sequence: TGTGCCAGTAGTATAACCCACCAACTAGCGGGAGCTTACAATGAGCAGTTCTTC.

This rearrangement joins TRBV6-5 to TRBJ2-7, with D unresolved. CDR3 length: 14 residues. Germline V lookup: CDR1 MNHEY, CDR2 SVGAGI. Trimming stripped 5 bases from V and 1 base from J, with 12 bases between. CDR3 protein: CASSPRTSSYEQYF. CDR3 DNA: TGTGCCAGCAGTCCGAGGACGTCTTCCTACGAGCAGTACTTC.

The rearrangement joins TRBV6-1 to TRBJ1-2; D gene unclear. The CDR3 covers 13 residues. V lost 4 bases to trimming and J lost 8 bases, with 14 bases between them. Germline V gene sequence: CDR1 MNHNS, CDR2 SASEGT. The CDR3, as DNA: TGTGCCAGCAGTGGGGCTAAGTCCAGAGGCTACACCTTC. Its translation is CASSGAKSRGYTF.

The V call is TRBV5-4, the J call TRBJ2-7, with 11 bases lining up with TRBD2. The V gene end was trimmed by 1 base and the J gene end by 7 bases; junction bases not matched to a gene: 7. The CDR3 covers 15 residues. Germline V gene lookup returns CDR1 SGHNT and CDR2 YYREEE (reference sequence). CDR3 sequence: CASSLIAGGPREQYF. The CDR3 DNA reads as TGTGCCAGCAGCTTGATAGCGGGAGGGCCACGGGAGCAGTACTTC.

The genes are TRBV25-1 and TRBJ2-3; weak D call: TRBD2 (5 bases). The CDR3 covers 13 residues. CDR1 MGHDK and CDR2 SYGVNS come from the germline V gene. V was pared by 2 bases and J by 7 bases, with 10 bases between. The CDR3 reads CASSEGRRNTQYF. The CDR3 DNA sequence: TGTGCCAGCAGTGAAGGCAGGAGGAATACGCAGTATTTT. The full variable domain, completed using reference TRBV25-1 and TRBJ2-3, is EADIYQTPRYLVIGTGKKITLECSQTMGHDKMYWYQQDPGMELHLIHYSYGVNSTEKGDLSSESTVSRIRTEHFPLTLESARPSHTSQYLCASSEGRRNTQYFGPGTRLTVL.

The chain uses TRBV15 and TRBJ1-1, with unresolved D. The CDR3 consists of 13 residues. Germline V gives CDR1 LNHNV, CDR2 YYDKDF (reference sequence). V dropped 5 bases and J dropped 6 bases, with 13 bases sitting between them. CDR3 nucleotides: TGTGCCACCAGCCGAGTAAGGGCAGCTGAAGCTTTCTTT. Residues: CATSRVRAAEAFF.

Worth noting for this clone: The sample carries other DNA sequences with the same CDR3. The J gene is TRBJ1-4, the V gene TRBV7-9, with a possible D match to TRBD1 (5 bases). The V gene lost 4 bases and the J gene lost 2 bases, with 8 bases spanning the gap. Germline CDR1 SEHNR, CDR2 FQNEAQ (reference sequence). This CDR3 is 14 amino acids long. CDR3 coding DNA: TGTGCCAGCAGCTCCGGGGGGACTAATGAAAAACTGTTTTTT. Its translation is CASSSGGTNEKLFF.

The V and J genes are TRBV4-2 and TRBJ2-7, with 10 bases matching TRBD1. CDR3 length: 17 amino acids. Germline CDR1 and CDR2: LGHNA and YNFKEQ. The V and J ends lost 0 bases and 5 bases, in that order; junction bases with no gene match: 10. For the CDR3, the DNA is TGTGCCAGCAGCCAAGATCCCCACGGACAGGGGGGAGACGAGCAGTACTTC. Translation: CASSQDPHGQGGDEQYF.

In DNA form, the CDR3 reads TGCAGCGCTGGGACAACGCGGAGCCGAGATACGCAGTATTTT. Its protein product is CSAGTTRSRDTQYF. The V call is TRBV29-1, the J call TRBJ2-3; maybe TRBD1 (6 bases). Trimming took off 7 bases at V and 5 bases at J, with 19 bases between the two ends. The CDR3 is 14 amino acids. CDR1 is SQVTM and CDR2 is ANQGSEA in the germline V gene.

The CDR3 DNA sequence: TGTGCCAGCAGTCTGCTGACTGAAGCTTTCTTT. Protein product: CASSLLTEAFF. The genes are TRBV7-9 and TRBJ1-1; D is unclear. Trimming removed 6 bases at V and 5 bases at J, with 7 bases between. The CDR3 consists of 11 residues. Germline loops: CDR1 SEHNR, CDR2 FQNEAQ (reference sequence).

V and J are TRBV15 and TRBJ1-5; TRBD1 might be the D (6 bases). CDR3 length: 15 residues. V shed 0 bases and J shed 6 bases, with 12 bases lying between them. The germline V gene encodes CDR1 LNHNV and CDR2 YYDKDF (reference sequence). DNA of the CDR3: TGTGCCACCAGCAGAGATTTAAGGGGGTCTCAGCCCCAGCATTTT. Translated, it gives CATSRDLRGSQPQHF.

The chain is built from TRBV5-6 and TRBJ2-7; TRBD2 agrees at 7 bases. The CDR3 spans 15 residues. Germline V gene lookup returns CDR1 SGHDT and CDR2 YYEEEE. The junction had 7 bases not matched to a gene; V was cut back by 2 bases and J by 2 bases. The CDR3 nucleotides are TGTGCCAGCAGCTTTTCATGGGCGGGAGCCTACGAGCAGTACTTC. Its translation: CASSFSWAGAYEQYF.

CDR3 residues: CASSFEYNEQFF. The CDR3 DNA sequence: TGTGCCAGCAGCTTTGAATACAATGAGCAGTTCTTC. The chain carries TRBV13 and TRBJ2-1; no reliable D call. From germline, CDR1 is PRHDT and CDR2 FYEKMQ (reference sequence). The CDR3 spans 12 residues. V gave up 3 bases and J gave up 4 bases, with 4 bases separating them.

This CDR3 reads CASRGSGSRGRGEQFF. The CDR3 bases are TGTGCCAGCAGGGGTAGCGGGAGCCGAGGTCGGGGCGAGCAGTTCTTC. The chain uses TRBV28 and TRBJ2-1; TRBD2 agrees at 9 bases. V was pared by 6 bases and J by 10 bases, with 16 bases of the junction left unmatched. Per germline, CDR1 MDHEN and CDR2 SYDVKM. The CDR3 length is 16 residues. The variable domain in full, completed from reference TRBV28 and TRBJ2-1, reads DVKVTQSSRYLVKRTGEKVFLECVQDMDHENMFWYRQDPGLGLRLIYFSYDVKMKEKGDIPEGYSVSREKKERFSLILESASTNQTSMYLCASRGSGSRGRGEQFFGPGTRLTVL.

V is TRBV7-7 and J is TRBJ2-5; D gene uncertain. This CDR3 has 15 residues. Germline CDR1 and CDR2: SSHAT and FNYEAQ (reference sequence). The V end lost 1 base, the J end lost 2 bases, and 11 bases lay between the germline ends. Here the CDR3 reads CASSLDSAAQETQYF. The CDR3, as DNA: TGTGCCAGCAGCTTAGACAGTGCGGCACAAGAGACCCAGTACTTC.

The chain employs TRBV7-9 and TRBJ2-7; D is tentatively TRBD1 or TRBD2 (6 bases each). Deletions cut 0 bases from V and 6 bases from J, with 15 bases between. Looked up from germline, CDR1 is SEHNR and CDR2 is FQNEAQ (reference sequence). This CDR3 has 15 amino acids. CDR3 sequence reads: CASSLAPGATAEQYF. CDR3 DNA sequence: TGTGCCAGCAGCTTAGCGCCGGGGGCGACGGCCGAGCAGTACTTC.

This chain connects TRBV19 to TRBJ1-1; a weak D match, TRBD1 (6 bases). CDR3 length: 14 amino acids. The germline V gene encodes CDR1 LNHDA and CDR2 SQIVND (reference sequence). Trimming took off 5 bases at V and 3 bases at J, with 13 bases between the two ends. CDR3 DNA: TGTGCCAGTAGTTTCGGCAGGGGATACACTGAAGCTTTCTTT. The encoded protein is CASSFGRGYTEAFF. The full variable domain, rest sourced from reference TRBV19 and TRBJ1-1, is DGGITQSPKYLFRKEGQNVTLSCEQNLNHDAMYWYRQDPGQGLRLIYYSQIVNDFQKGDIAEGYSVSREKKESFPLTVTSAQKNPTAFYLCASSFGRGYTEAFFGQGTRLTVV.

The J gene is TRBJ2-7, the V gene TRBV5-5; D remains unclear. Germline assignment: CDR1 SGHKS and CDR2 YYEKEE (reference sequence). The CDR3 runs 13 residues. The germline V and J ends were trimmed by 1 base and 7 bases, with 12 bases remaining between them. DNA for the CDR3: TGTGCCAGCAGCTTGACTACCCATAAGGAGCAGTACTTC. Its protein is CASSLTTHKEQYF.

The gene calls are TRBV27 and TRBJ2-7, with 9 bases identical to TRBD2. Germline loops: CDR1 MNHEY, CDR2 SMNVEV (reference sequence). V lost 6 bases and J lost 3; bases outside the gene matches: 9. The CDR3 totals 15 residues. CDR3 protein: CASSPPAGGFYEQYF. The CDR3, as DNA: TGTGCCAGCAGCCCCCCAGCGGGAGGTTTCTACGAGCAGTACTTC.

The chain carries TRBV7-8 and TRBJ2-7; unclear D gene. Looked up from germline, CDR1 is SGHVS and CDR2 is FQNEAQ. This CDR3 region has 14 residues. V was clipped by 0 bases and J by 6 bases, with 12 bases between them. The CDR3 protein is CASSLAGSVGEQYF. The DNA of the CDR3 is TGTGCCAGCAGCTTAGCGGGGTCAGTTGGCGAGCAGTACTTC.

This clone was seen a few times. The J gene is TRBJ1-1, the V gene TRBV5-6; weak D call: TRBD1 (5 bases). This CDR3 is built from 12 residues. The ends were cut back, 4 bases at V and 6 bases at J, with 10 bases in the middle. The germline V gene encodes CDR1 SGHDT and CDR2 YYEEEE. CDR3 loop: CASSMDTPEAFF. As DNA, the CDR3 is TGTGCCAGCAGCATGGACACCCCTGAAGCTTTCTTT.

V and J are TRBV9 and TRBJ1-2; 7 bases fit TRBD1. CDR3 size: 16 residues. Unmatched junction bases numbered 9, after V lost 3 bases and J lost 1 base. CDR1 and CDR2 (germline): SGDLS, YYNGEE. Here the CDR3 DNA reads TGTGCCAGCAGCGGTGGCAGGGACAGATTTAACTATGGCTACACCTTC. Its translation: CASSGGRDRFNYGYTF.

This clone is a singleton in its sample. The J gene is TRBJ1-1, the V gene TRBV11-1; no firm D call. Germline V lookup: CDR1 SGHAT, CDR2 FQDESV (reference sequence). The ends were cut back, 4 bases at V and 0 bases at J, with 12 bases in the middle. CDR3 length: 15 amino acids. CDR3 in amino acids: CASSSGLSMNTEAFF. DNA for the CDR3: TGTGCCAGCAGCTCCGGGCTTTCCATGAACACTGAAGCTTTCTTT.

The chain links TRBV19 to TRBJ1-4; 7 bases are shared with TRBD1. Germline lookup yields CDR1 LNHDA and CDR2 SQIVND (reference sequence). The CDR3 sequence is 9 residues long. The ends lost 7 bases at V and 15 bases at J; junction bases unmatched: 2. CDR3 in DNA: TGTGCCAGTACGGGACAGTTGTTTTTT. Amino acid sequence: CASTGQLFF.

Here the CDR3 DNA reads TGTGCCAGCAGTCCCGTTGGCGATACGCAGTATTTT. Its protein product is CASSPVGDTQYF. This rearrangement joins TRBV27 to TRBJ2-3; no reliable D call. CDR3 length: 12 amino acids. Germline V lookup: CDR1 MNHEY, CDR2 SMNVEV (reference sequence). The V end was cut by 5 bases, the J end by 6 bases, with 9 bases between.